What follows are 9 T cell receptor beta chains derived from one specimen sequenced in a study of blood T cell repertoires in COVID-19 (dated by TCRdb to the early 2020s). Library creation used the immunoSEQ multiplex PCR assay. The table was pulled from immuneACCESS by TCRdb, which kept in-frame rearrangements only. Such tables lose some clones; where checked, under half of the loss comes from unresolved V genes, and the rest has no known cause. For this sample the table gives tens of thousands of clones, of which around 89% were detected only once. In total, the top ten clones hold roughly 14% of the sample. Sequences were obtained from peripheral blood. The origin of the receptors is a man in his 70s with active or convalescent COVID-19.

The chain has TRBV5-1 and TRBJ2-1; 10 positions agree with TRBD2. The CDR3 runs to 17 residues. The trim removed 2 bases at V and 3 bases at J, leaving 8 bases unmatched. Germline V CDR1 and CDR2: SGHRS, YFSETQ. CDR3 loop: CASSFGPSGRHYNEQFF. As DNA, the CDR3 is TGCGCCAGCAGCTTCGGCCCTAGCGGGAGACACTACAATGAGCAGTTCTTC.

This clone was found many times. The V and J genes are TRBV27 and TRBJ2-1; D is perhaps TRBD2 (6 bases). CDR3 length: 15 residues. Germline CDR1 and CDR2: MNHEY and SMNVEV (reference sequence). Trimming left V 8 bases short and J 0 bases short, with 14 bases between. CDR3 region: CASVGLASSYNEQFF. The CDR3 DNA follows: TGTGCCAGCGTTGGGCTAGCGAGCTCCTACAATGAGCAGTTCTTC.

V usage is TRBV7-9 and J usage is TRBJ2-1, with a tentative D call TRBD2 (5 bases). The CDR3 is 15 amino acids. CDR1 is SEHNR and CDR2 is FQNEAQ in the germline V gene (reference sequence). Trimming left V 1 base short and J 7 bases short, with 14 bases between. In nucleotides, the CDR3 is TGTGCCAGCAGCTTAGTAGTCCTTGGCGGGAATGAGCAGTTCTTC. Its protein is CASSLVVLGGNEQFF.

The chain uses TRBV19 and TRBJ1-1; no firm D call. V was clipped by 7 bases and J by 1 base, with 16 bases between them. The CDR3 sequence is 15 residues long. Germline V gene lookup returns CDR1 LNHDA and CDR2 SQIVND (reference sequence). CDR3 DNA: TGTGCCAGTACGATGACCATTCGAGGGAACACTGAAGCTTTCTTT. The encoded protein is CASTMTIRGNTEAFF.

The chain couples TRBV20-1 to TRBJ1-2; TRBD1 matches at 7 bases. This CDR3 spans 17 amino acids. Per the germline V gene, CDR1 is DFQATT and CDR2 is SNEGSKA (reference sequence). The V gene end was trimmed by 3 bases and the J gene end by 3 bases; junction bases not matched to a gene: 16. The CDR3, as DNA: TGCAGTGCTAGTAGCCCAGGGACAGCGATGTTAGACTATGGCTACACCTTC. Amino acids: CSASSPGTAMLDYGYTF.

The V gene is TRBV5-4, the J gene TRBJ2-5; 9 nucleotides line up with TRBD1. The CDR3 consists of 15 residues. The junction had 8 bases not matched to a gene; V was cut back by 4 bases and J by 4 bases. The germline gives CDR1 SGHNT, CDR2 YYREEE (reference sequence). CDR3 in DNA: TGTGCCAGCAGCCGTGACAGGGGGACGGCAGAGACCCAGTACTTC. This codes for CASSRDRGTAETQYF.

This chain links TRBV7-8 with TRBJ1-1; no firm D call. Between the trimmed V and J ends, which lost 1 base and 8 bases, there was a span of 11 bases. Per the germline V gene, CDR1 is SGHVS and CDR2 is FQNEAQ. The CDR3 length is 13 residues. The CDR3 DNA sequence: TGTGCCAGCAGCTTAGGCCCGAGGGAGGAAGCTTTCTTT. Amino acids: CASSLGPREEAFF.

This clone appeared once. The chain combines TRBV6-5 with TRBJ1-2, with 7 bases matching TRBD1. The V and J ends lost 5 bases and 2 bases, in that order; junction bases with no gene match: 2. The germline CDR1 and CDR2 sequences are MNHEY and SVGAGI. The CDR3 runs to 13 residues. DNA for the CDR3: TGTGCCAGCAGTCCAGGGGGGAACTATGGCTACACCTTC. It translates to CASSPGGNYGYTF.

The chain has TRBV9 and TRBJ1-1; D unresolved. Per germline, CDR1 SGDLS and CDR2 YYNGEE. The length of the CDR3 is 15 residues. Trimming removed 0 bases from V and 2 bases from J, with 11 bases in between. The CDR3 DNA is TGTGCCAGCAGCGTAGGGCCCCTCCGTAACACTGAAGCTTTCTTT. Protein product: CASSVGPLRNTEAFF.